The source of this T cell receptor beta chain is a study of cytomegalovirus exposure and HLA in healthy donors. At the level of the study: In a later analysis, it was reported that the approximately 120 validation repertoires had been produced on the same platform as the roughly 700 repertoires belonging to the first cohort.

Whole-study results and caveats: Most TCR sequences were seen very rarely across donors, but some public TCRs occurred in many.

V lost 1 base and J 2 bases, leaving 18 bases between the germline ends. The CDR3 runs 17 residues. Germline-derived CDR1 and CDR2 are MNHEY and SMNVEV (reference sequence). Here immunoSEQ multiplex PCR was the method, and the copy in TCRdb shows in-frame clones only, minus some. The profile shows some 170,000 clones, more than 75% of them singletons. As concerns this clone: Its antigen is not known.

From the 120-subject validation cohort, which was separate from the roughly 620-subject first cohort, the donors were drawn. The clonotype was recovered from a man in his late teens or twenties in good health and CMV-seropositive. Source material: PBMCs. The chain joins TRBV27 to TRBJ2-7, with a possible D match to TRBD2 (7 bases). The chain's CDR3 is CASSLFGGGLLTYEQYF. The CDR3 DNA reads as TGTGCCAGCAGTTTATTTGGGGGGGGCCTCTTAACCTACGAGCAGTACTTC.